This T cell receptor beta chain is from a study of cytomegalovirus exposure and HLA in healthy donors. V shed 2 bases and J shed 0 bases, with 6 bases lying between them. This CDR3 region has 14 residues. The germline V gene encodes CDR1 SGHTA and CDR2 FQGTGA. The primer mix had 60 Vbeta and 13 Jbeta primers. Assay used: immunoSEQ multiplex PCR; TCRdb lists only in-frame clones, some missing. The sample carries 100,000 to 150,000 clones, 70% to 85% recorded once. Donors counted as nominally healthy when sampled, yet unrecorded immune exposures were likely. Sequencing used PBMCs. The source of this sequence is a young man in good health and CMV-seronegative. The chain joins TRBV7-3 to TRBJ2-3; D ambiguous. In DNA, the CDR3 is TGTGCCAGCAGCTTACAACGGAGCACAGATACGCAGTATTTT. Translated: CASSLQRSTDTQYF. The variable domain in full, completed from reference TRBV7-3 and TRBJ2-3, reads GAGVSQTPSNKVTEKGKYVELRCDPISGHTALYWYRQSLGQGPEFLIYFQGTGAADDSGLPNDRFFAVRPEGSVSTLKIQRTERGDSAVYLCASSLQRSTDTQYFGPGTRLTVL.